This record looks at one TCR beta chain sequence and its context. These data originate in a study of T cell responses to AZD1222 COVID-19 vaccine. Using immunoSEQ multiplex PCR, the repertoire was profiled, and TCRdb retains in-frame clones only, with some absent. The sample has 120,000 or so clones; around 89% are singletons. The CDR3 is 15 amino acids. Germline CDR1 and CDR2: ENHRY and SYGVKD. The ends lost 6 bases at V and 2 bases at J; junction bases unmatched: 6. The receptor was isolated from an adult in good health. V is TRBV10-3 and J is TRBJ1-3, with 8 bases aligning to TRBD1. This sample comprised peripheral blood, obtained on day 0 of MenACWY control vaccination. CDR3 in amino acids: CAIRDPDRAGNTIYF. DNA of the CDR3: TGTGCCATCAGGGACCCGGACAGGGCTGGAAACACCATATATTTT.